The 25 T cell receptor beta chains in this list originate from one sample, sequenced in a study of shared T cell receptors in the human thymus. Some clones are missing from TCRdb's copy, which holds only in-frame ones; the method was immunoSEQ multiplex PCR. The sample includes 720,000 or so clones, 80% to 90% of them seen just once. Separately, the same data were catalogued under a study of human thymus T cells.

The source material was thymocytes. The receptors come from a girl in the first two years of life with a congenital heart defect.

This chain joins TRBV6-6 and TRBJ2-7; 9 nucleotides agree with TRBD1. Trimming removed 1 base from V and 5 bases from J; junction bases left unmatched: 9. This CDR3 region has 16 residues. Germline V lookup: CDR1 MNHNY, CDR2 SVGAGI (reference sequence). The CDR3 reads CASSYFGTGPTHEQYF. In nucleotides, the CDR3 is TGTGCCAGCAGTTACTTCGGGACAGGGCCGACCCACGAGCAGTACTTC.

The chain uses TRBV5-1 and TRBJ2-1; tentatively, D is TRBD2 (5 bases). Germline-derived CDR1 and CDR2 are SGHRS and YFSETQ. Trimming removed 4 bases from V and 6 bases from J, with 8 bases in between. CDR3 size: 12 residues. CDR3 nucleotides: TGCGCCAGCAGCCAGCGGATCAATGAGCAGTTCTTC. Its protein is CASSQRINEQFF. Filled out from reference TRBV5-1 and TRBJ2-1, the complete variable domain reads KAGVTQTPRYLIKTRGQQVTLSCSPISGHRSVSWYQQTPGQGLQFLFEYFSETQRNKGNFPGRFSGRQFSNSRSEMNVSTLELGDSALYLCASSQRINEQFFGPGTRLTVL.

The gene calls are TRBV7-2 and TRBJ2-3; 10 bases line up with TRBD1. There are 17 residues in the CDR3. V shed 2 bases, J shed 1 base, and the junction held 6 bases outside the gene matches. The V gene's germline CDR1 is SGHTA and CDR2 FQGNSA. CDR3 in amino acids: CASSLRDRGRGTDTQYF. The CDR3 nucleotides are TGTGCCAGCAGCTTACGGGACAGGGGTAGGGGCACAGATACGCAGTATTTT.

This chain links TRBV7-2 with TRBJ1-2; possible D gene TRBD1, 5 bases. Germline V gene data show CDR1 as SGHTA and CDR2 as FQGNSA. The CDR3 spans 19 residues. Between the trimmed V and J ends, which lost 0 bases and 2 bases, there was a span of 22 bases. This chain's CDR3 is CASSLAPGGDRPTNYGYTF. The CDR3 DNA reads TGTGCCAGCAGCTTAGCGCCGGGGGGAGACCGCCCAACAAACTATGGCTACACCTTC.

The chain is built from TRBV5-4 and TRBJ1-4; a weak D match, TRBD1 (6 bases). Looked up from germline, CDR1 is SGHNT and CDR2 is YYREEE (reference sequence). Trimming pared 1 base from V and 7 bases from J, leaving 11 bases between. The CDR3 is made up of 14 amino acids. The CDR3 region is CASSLTGRGEKLFF. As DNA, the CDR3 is TGTGCCAGCAGCTTGACAGGGAGGGGTGAAAAACTGTTTTTT.

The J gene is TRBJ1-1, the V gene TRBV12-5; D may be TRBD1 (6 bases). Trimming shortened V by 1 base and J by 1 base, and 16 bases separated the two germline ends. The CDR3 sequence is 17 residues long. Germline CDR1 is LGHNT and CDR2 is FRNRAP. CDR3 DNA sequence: TGTGCTAGTGGTTTGGGCTATCGCGGGGGCGGGAACACTGAAGCTTTCTTT. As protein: CASGLGYRGGGNTEAFF.

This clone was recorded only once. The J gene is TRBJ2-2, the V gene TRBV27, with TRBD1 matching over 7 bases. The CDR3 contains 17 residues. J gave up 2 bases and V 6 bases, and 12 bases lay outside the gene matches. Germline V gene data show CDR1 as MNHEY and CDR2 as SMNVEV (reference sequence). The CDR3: CASSMTGYDANTGELFF. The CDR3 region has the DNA TGTGCCAGCAGCATGACAGGGTATGATGCTAACACCGGGGAGCTGTTTTTT.

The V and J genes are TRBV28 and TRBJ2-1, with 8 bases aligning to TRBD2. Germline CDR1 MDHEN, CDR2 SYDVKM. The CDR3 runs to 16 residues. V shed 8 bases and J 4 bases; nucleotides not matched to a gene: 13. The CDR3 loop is CASAWGREGIYNEQFF. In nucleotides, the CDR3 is TGTGCCAGCGCCTGGGGCCGGGAGGGAATTTACAATGAGCAGTTCTTC.

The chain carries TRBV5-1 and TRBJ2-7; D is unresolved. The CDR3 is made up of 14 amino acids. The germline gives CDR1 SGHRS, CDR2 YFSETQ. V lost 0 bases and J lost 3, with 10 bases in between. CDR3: CASSLGPHRYEQYF. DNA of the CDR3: TGCGCCAGCAGCTTGGGGCCTCATCGCTACGAGCAGTACTTC.

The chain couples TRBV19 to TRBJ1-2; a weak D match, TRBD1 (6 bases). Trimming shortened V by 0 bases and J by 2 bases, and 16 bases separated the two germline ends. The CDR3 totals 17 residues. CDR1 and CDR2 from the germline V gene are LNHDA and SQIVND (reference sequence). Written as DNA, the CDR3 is TGTGCCAGTAGTATAGAATCCGGACAGCCCACCAACTATGGCTACACCTTC. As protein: CASSIESGQPTNYGYTF. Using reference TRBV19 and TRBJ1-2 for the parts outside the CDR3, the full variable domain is DGGITQSPKYLFRKEGQNVTLSCEQNLNHDAMYWYRQDPGQGLRLIYYSQIVNDFQKGDIAEGYSVSREKKESFPLTVTSAQKNPTAFYLCASSIESGQPTNYGYTFGSGTRLTVV.

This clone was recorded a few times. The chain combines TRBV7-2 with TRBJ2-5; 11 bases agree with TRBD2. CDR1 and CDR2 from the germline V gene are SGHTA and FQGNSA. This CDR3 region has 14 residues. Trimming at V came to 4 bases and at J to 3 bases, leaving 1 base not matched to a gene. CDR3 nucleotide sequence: TGTGCCAGCAGCTCGGGACTAGCGGAAGAGACCCAGTACTTC. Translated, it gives CASSSGLAEETQYF.

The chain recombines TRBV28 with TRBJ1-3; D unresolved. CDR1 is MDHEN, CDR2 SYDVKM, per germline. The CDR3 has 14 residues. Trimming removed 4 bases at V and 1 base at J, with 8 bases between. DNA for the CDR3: TGTGCCAGCAGTTATGTCAGATCTGGAAACACCATATATTTT. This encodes CASSYVRSGNTIYF.

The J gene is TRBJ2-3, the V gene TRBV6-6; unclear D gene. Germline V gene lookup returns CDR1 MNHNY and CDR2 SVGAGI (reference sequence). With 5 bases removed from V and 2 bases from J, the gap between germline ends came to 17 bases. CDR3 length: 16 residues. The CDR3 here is CASSPSDGAHTDTQYF. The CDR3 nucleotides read TGTGCCAGCAGTCCCAGCGACGGCGCACACACAGATACGCAGTATTTT.

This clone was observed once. This CDR3 is CASSYGESGRGAFF. CDR3 bases: TGTGCCAGCAGCTACGGAGAATCTGGCCGGGGAGCTTTCTTT. The rearrangement links TRBV7-2 to TRBJ1-1; no reliable D call. V shed 4 bases and J shed 10 bases, with 19 bases lying between them. The CDR3 loop spans 14 amino acids. CDR1 and CDR2 (germline): SGHTA, FQGNSA.

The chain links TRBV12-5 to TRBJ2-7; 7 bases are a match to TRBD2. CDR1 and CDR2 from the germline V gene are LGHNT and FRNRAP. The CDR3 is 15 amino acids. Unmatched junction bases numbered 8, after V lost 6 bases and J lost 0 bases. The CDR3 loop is CASGPQRGISYEQYF. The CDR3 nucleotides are TGTGCTAGTGGCCCCCAGCGGGGAATCTCCTACGAGCAGTACTTC.

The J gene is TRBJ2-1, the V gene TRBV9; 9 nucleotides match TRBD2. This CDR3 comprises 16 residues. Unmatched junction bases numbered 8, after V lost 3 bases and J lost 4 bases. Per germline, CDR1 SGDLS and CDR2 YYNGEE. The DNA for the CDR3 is TGTGCCAGCAGCGGGGCGGCTAGCGGGACTTACAATGAGCAGTTCTTC. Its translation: CASSGAASGTYNEQFF.

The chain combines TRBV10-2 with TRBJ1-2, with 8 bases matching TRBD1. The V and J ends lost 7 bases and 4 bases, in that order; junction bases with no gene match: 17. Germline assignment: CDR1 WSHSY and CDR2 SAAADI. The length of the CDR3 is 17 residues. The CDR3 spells CASIKQNEDRAAYGYTF. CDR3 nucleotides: TGCGCCAGCATCAAACAGAATGAGGACAGGGCCGCCTATGGCTACACCTTC.

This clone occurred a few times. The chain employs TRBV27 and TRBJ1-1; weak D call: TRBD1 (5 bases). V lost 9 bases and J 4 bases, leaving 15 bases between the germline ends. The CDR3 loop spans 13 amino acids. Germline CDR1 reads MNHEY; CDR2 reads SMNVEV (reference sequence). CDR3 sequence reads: CASLQEGATEAFF. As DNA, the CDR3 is TGTGCCAGTCTACAGGAGGGTGCCACTGAAGCTTTCTTT.

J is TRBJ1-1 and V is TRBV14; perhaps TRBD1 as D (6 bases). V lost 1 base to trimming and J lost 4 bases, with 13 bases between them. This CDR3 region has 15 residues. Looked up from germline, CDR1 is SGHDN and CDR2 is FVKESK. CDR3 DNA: TGTGCCAGCAGCCAAGTAGGGGGGAGGGGCACTGAAGCTTTCTTT. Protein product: CASSQVGGRGTEAFF.

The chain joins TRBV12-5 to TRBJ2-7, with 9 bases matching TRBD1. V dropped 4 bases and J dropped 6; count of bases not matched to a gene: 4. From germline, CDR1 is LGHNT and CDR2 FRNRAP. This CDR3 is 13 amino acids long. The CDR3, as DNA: TGTGCTAGTGGTTCGGGACAGGGAGGCGAGCAGTACTTC. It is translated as CASGSGQGGEQYF.

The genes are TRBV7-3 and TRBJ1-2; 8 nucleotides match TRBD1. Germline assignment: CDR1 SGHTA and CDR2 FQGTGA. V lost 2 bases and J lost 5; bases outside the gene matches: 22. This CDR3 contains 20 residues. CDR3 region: CASSLRGKPKSDRVEYGYTF. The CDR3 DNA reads TGTGCCAGCAGCTTACGAGGAAAACCGAAATCGGACAGGGTGGAGTATGGCTACACCTTC.

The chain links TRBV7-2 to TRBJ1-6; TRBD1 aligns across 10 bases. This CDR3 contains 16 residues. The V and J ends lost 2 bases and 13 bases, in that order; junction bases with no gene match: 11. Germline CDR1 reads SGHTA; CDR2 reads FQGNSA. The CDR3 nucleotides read TGTGCCAGCAGCTTAATAGTCGGGACAGGGGAAGAGCCCCTCCACTTT. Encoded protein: CASSLIVGTGEEPLHF.

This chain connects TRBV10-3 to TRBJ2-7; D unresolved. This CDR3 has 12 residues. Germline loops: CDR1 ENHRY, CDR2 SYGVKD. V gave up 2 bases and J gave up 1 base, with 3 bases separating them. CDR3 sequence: CAISEPSYEQYF. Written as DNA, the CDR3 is TGTGCCATCAGTGAGCCTTCCTACGAGCAGTACTTC.

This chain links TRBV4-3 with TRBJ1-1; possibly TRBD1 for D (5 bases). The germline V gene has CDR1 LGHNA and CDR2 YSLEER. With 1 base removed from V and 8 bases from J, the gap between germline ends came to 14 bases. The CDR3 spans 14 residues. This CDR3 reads CASSQAFGGTEAFF. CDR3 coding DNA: TGCGCCAGCAGCCAAGCTTTCGGGGGAACAGAAGCTTTCTTT.

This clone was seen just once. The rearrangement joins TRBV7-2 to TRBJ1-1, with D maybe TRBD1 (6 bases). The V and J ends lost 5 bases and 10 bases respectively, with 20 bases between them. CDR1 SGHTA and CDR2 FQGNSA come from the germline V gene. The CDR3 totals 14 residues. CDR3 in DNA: TGTGCCAGCAGCCCGATAAATTACATAGGGGGAGCTTTCTTT. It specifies CASSPINYIGGAFF. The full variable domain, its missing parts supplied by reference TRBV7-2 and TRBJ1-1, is GAGVSQSPSNKVTEKGKDVELRCDPISGHTALYWYRQSLGQGLEFLIYFQGNSAPDKSGLPSDRFSAERTGGSVSTLTIQRTQQEDSAVYLCASSPINYIGGAFFGQGTRLTVV.